This T cell receptor (beta chain) was recorded in a study of blood T cell repertoires in COVID-19 (TCRdb year 2020). About the investigation overall: The collaborator samples originated in the United States, Italy and Spain and spanned the acute and convalescent phases of COVID-19. The material from the prospective study consisted of cDNA or gDNA derived from T cells, B-cell-depleted T cells, or PBMCs. The dataset comprised deeply sampled blood TCRbeta repertoires from subjects exposed to, actively infected with, or recovered from COVID-19. A freely available public database, intended as a resource for researchers studying the immune response to SARS-CoV-2, is where the repertoires were released. The samples were drawn from the first 160 participants of the ongoing ImmuneRACE study and from more than 1,000 subjects provided by 6 global collaborators. Nearly every sample came with metadata listing a de-identified subject ID, COVID-19 status, age in years and sex. Where HLA class I and class II types were available, the types were taken from metadata supplied by the sample provider, not from assay-based typing.

Broad study findings and their caveats: Clinical and demographic metadata were provided uncurated, with the amount varying by source and participant.

TCRbeta CDR3 regions were amplified from genomic DNA using the immunoSEQ Assay, a bias-controlled multiplex PCR. In the original analysis: The number of nucleated cells in each sample was estimated from the amplification of reference gene primers within the assay. To quantify the absolute abundance of each unique TCRbeta CDR3 rearrangement, sequence reads were collapsed and filtered. Productive Simpson clonality was computed per sample as the square root of Simpson's diversity index over productive rearrangements. TCRdb provides this immuneACCESS table in a form limited to in-frame rearrangements. Some clones are lacking; in checked studies, under half of them reflect an unresolved V gene, and why the rest are absent is not known. Clonal size and the V and J genes are those of that table, whereas D and trimming came from the DNA. The sample records 200,000 to 250,000 clones, roughly 80% of which are singletons. Of the sample, more than 9% is held by the ten largest clones.

V is reduced by 3 bases and J by 3 bases, leaving a spacing of 5 bases between them. The germline V gene provides CDR1 KGHSH and CDR2 LQKENI. From cysteine to phenylalanine, the CDR3 is 13 amino acids long. Only the CDR3 part of the read is kept: 39 bases, read in frame from the first base. This clone appeared once. The specificity of this receptor is unknown. No clone much larger than this one lies a single base away; base qualities are absent. Each collaborating institution followed its own protocols to collect whole blood in K2EDTA tubes. Collaborator samples were shipped for TCRbeta analysis as frozen whole blood, isolated PBMCs, or DNA extracted from either sample type.

Sequencing was carried out using peripheral blood. The rearrangement joined TRBV18 to TRBJ2-2; no D gene call is confident. This TCR was sampled from a woman of 80 years or more with acute or convalescent COVID-19. The CDR3 region has the sequence CASSPADTGELFF. The DNA sequence reads TGTGCCAGCTCACCGGCAGACACCGGGGAGCTGTTTTTT.